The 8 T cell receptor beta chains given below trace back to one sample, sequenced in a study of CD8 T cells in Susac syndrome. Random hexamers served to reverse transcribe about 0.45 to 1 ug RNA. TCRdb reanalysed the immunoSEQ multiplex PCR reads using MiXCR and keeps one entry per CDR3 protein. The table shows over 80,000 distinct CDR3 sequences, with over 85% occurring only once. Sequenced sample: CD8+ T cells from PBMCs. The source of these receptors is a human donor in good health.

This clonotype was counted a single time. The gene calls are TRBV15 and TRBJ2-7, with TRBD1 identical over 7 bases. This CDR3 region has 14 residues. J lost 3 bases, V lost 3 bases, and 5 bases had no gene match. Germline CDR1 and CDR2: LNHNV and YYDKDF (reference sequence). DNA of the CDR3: TGTGCCACCAGCAGCCTCGGGACAGACTACGAGCAGTACTTC. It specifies CATSSLGTDYEQYF.

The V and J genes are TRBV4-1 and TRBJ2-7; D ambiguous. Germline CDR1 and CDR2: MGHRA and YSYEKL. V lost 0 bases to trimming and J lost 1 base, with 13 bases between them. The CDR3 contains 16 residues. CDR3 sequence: CASSQDMTEPSYEQYF. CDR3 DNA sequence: TGCGCCAGCAGCCAAGATATGACGGAACCATCCTACGAGCAGTACTTC.

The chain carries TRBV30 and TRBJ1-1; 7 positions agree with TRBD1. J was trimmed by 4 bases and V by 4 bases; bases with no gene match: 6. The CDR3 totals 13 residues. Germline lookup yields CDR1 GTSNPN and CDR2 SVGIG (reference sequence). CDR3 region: CAWIRTGGTEAFF. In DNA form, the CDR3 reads TGTGCCTGGATTCGGACAGGAGGCACTGAAGCTTTCTTT. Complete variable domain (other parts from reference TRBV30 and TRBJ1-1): SQTIHQWPATLVQPVGSPLSLECTVEGTSNPNLYWYRQAAGRGLQLLFYSVGIGQISSEVPQNLSASRPQDRQFILSSKKLLLSDSGFYLCAWIRTGGTEAFFGQGTRLTVV.

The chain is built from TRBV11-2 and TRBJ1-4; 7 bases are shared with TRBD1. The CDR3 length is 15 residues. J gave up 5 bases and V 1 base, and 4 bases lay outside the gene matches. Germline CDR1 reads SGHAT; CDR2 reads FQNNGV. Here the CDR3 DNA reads TGTGCCAGCAGCTTAGCAGACAGGGAAAATGAAAAACTGTTTTTT. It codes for CASSLADRENEKLFF.

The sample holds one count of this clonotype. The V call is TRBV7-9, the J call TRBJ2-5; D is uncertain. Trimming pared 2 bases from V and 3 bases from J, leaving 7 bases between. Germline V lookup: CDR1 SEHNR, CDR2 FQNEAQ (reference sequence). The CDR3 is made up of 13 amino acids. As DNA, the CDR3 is TGTGCCAGCAGCTTAAGGGCAGAAGAGACCCAGTACTTC. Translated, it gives CASSLRAEETQYF.

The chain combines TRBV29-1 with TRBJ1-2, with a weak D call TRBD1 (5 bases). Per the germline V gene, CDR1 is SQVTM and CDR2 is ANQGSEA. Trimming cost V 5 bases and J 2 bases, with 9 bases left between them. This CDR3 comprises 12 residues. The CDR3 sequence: CSVPDSNYGYTF. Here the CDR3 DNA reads TGCAGCGTTCCCGACAGCAACTATGGCTACACCTTC. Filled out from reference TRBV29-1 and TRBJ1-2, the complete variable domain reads SAVISQKPSRDICQRGTSLTIQCQVDSQVTMMFWYRQQPGQSLTLIATANQGSEATYESGFVIDKFPISRPNLTFSTLTVSNMSPEDSSIYLCSVPDSNYGYTFGSGTRLTVV.

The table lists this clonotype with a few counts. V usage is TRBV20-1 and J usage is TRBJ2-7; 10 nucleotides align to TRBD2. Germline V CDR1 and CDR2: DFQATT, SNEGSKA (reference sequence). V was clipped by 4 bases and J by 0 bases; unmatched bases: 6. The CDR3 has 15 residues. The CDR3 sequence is CSAKVAGGFSYEQYF. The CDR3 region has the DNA TGCAGTGCTAAAGTAGCGGGGGGATTCTCCTACGAGCAGTACTTC.

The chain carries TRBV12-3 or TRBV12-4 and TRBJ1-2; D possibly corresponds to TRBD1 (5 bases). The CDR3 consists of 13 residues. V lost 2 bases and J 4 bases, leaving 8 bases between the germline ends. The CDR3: CASSLQGSYGYTF. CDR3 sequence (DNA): TGTGCCAGCAGTTTACAGGGTTCCTATGGCTACACCTTC.